This T cell receptor (beta chain) was found in a study of T-cell reconstitution after alpha-beta-depleted transplantation in children. The study's findings and limits: T-cell counts and diversity were attributed mostly to newly produced T cells one year after transplant. Some patients owed their high day-60 TCRbeta diversity to surviving recipient T cells and thymic progenitors.

The CDR3 loop spans 15 amino acids. Germline loops: CDR1 KGHSH, CDR2 LQKENI. With 0 bases removed from V and 8 bases from J, the gap between germline ends came to 13 bases. This clonotype turned up a few times. What it recognizes is unknown. Molecular barcoding with unique molecular identifiers was used for the TCRbeta library. One entry per CDR3 protein, called by TCRdb with MiXCR from the PCR reads. The data contain approximately 98,000 distinct CDR3 sequences, about 6.5% of them seen just once; the ten biggest clones take up 20% to 25%. The TCR was taken from a male patient aged 2-10 years who had a stem cell transplant for acute lymphoblastic leukemia, so the T cells may come from the graft donor. The specimen was PBMCs, mostly from graft donor cells, collected 360 days after TCRalphabeta/CD19-depleted stem cell transplant. The gene calls are TRBV18 and TRBJ1-4, with D perhaps TRBD1 (6 bases). The CDR3 spells CASSPPSLRGEKLFF. CDR3 DNA sequence: TGTGCCAGCTCACCACCTTCCCTCAGGGGCGAAAAACTGTTTTTT.